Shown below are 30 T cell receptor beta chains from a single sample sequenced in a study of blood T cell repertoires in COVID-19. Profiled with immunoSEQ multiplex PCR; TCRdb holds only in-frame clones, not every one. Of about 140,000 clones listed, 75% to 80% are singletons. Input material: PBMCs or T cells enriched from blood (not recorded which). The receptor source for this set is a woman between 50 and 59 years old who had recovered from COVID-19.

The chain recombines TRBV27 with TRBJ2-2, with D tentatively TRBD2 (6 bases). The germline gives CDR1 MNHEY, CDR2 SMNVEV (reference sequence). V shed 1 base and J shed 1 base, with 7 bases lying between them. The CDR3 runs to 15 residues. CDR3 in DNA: TGTGCCAGCAGTTTATTAGCGGTGAACACCGGGGAGCTGTTTTTT. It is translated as CASSLLAVNTGELFF.

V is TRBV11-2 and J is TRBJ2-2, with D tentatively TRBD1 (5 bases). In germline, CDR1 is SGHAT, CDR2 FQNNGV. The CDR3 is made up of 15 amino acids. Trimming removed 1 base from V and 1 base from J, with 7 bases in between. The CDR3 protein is CASSLVGQNTGELFF. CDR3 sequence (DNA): TGTGCCAGCAGCTTAGTGGGGCAGAACACCGGGGAGCTGTTTTTT.

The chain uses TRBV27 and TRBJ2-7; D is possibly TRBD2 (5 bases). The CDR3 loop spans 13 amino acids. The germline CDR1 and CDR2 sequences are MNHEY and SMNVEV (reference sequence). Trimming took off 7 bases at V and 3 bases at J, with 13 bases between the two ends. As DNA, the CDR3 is TGTGCCAGCACTTCTCGGGGATTCTACGAGCAGTACTTC. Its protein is CASTSRGFYEQYF.

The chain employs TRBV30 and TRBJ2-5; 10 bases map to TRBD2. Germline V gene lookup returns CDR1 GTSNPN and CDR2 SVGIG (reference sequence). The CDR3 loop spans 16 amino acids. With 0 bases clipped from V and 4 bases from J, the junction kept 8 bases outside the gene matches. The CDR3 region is CAWSVVGSGRGETQYF. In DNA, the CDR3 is TGTGCCTGGAGTGTAGTGGGGAGCGGGAGGGGAGAGACCCAGTACTTC.

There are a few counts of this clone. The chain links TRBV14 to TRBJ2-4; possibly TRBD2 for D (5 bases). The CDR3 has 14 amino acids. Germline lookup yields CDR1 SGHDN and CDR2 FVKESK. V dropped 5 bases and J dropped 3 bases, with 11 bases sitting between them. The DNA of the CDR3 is TGTGCCAGCAGCGGCCGGGATAGCAAAAACATTCAGTACTTC. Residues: CASSGRDSKNIQYF.

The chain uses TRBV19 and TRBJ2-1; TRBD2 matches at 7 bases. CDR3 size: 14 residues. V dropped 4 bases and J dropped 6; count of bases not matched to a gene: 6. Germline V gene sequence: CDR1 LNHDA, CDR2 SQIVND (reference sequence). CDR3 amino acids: CASSRREPRNEQFF. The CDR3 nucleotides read TGTGCCAGTAGTAGGCGGGAGCCCCGCAATGAGCAGTTCTTC.

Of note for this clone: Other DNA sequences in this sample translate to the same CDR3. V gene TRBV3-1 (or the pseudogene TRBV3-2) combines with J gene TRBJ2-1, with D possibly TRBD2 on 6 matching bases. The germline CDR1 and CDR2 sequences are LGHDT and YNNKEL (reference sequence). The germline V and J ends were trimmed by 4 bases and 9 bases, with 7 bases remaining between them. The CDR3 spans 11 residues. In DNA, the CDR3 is TGTGCCAGCAGCCTTAGCGGTGAGCAGTTCTTC. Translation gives CASSLSGEQFF.

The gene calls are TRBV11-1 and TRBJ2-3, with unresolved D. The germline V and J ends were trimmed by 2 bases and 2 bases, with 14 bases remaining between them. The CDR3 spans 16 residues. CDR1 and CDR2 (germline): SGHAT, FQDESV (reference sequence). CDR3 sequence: CASSLNKHPVTDTQYF. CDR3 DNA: TGTGCCAGCAGCTTAAATAAGCACCCCGTCACAGATACGCAGTATTTT.

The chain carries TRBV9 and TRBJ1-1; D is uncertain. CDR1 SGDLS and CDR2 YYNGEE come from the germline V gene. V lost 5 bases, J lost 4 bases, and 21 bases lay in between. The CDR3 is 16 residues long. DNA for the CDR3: TGTGCCAGCAGTTTTTCGGCGGTGTCGGTCGGCACTGAAGCTTTCTTT. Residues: CASSFSAVSVGTEAFF.

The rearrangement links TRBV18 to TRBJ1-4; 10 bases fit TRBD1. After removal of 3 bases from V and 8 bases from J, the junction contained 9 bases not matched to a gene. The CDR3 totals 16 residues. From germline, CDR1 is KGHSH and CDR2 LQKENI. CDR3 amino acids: CASSPQETGGAEKLFF. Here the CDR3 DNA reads TGTGCCAGCTCACCCCAGGAGACAGGGGGCGCGGAAAAACTGTTTTTT.

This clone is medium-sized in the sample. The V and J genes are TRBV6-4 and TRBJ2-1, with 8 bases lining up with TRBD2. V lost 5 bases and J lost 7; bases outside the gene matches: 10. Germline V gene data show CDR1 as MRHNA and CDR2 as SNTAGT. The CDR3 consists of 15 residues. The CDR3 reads CASSYLGGALNEQFF. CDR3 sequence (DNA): TGTGCCAGCAGTTACCTCGGGGGGGCCCTTAATGAGCAGTTCTTC.

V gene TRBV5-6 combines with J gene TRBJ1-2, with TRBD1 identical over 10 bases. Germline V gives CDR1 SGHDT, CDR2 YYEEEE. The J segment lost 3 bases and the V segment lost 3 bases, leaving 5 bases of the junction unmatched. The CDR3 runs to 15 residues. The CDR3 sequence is CASSSRDRGYYGYTF. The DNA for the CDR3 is TGTGCCAGCAGCTCCCGGGACAGGGGTTACTATGGCTACACCTTC.

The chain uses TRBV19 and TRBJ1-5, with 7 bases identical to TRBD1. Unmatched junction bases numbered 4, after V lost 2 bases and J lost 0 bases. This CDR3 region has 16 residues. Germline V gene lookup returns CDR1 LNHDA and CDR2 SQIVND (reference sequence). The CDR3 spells CASSIQQGYSNQPQHF. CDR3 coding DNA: TGTGCCAGTAGTATACAACAGGGGTATAGCAATCAGCCCCAGCATTTT.

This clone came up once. This CDR3 reads CASSYSEETLTEAFF. In DNA form, the CDR3 reads TGTGCCAGCAGTTACTCCGAGGAGACTCTCACTGAAGCTTTCTTT. This chain links TRBV6-5 with TRBJ1-1; no reliable D call. Germline V gene data show CDR1 as MNHEY and CDR2 as SVGAGI. CDR3 length equals 15 residues. Trimming left V 0 bases short and J 4 bases short, with 12 bases between.

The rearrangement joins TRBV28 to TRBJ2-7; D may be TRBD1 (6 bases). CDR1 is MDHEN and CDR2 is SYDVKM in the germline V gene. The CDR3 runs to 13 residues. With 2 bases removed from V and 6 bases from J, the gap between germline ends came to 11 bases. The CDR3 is CASSLQGNSEQYF. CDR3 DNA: TGTGCCAGCAGTTTACAGGGGAACAGCGAGCAGTACTTC. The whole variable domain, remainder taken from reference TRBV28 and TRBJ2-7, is DVKVTQSSRYLVKRTGEKVFLECVQDMDHENMFWYRQDPGLGLRLIYFSYDVKMKEKGDIPEGYSVSREKKERFSLILESASTNQTSMYLCASSLQGNSEQYFGPGTRLTVT.

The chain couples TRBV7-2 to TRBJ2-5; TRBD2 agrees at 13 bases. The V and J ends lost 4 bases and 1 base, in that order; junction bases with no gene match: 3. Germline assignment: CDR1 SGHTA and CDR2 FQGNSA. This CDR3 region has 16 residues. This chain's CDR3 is CASSWTSGGIQETQYF. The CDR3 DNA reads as TGTGCCAGCAGCTGGACTAGCGGGGGTATCCAAGAGACCCAGTACTTC.

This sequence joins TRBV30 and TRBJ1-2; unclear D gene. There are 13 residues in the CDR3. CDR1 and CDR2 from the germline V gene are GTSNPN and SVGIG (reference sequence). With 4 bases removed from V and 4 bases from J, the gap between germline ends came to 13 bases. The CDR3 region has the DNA TGTGCCTGGACCGCCCCCGGGATCTATGGCTACACCTTC. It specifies CAWTAPGIYGYTF.

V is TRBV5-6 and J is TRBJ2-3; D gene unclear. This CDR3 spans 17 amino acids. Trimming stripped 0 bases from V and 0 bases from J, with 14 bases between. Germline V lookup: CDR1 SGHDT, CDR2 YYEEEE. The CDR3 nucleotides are TGTGCCAGCAGCTTGGACGCACGCAGGCCTAGCACAGATACGCAGTATTTT. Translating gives CASSLDARRPSTDTQYF.

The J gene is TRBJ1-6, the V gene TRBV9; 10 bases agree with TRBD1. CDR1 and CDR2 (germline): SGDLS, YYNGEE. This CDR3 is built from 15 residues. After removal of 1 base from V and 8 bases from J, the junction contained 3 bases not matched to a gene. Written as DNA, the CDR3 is TGTGCCAGCAGCGTAACCGGGACAGGGGATTCACCCCTCCACTTT. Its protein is CASSVTGTGDSPLHF. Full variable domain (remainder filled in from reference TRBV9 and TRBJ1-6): DSGVTQTPKHLITATGQRVTLRCSPRSGDLSVYWYQQSLDQGLQFLIQYYNGEERAKGNILERFSAQQFPDLHSELNLSSLELGDSALYFCASSVTGTGDSPLHFGNGTRLTVT.

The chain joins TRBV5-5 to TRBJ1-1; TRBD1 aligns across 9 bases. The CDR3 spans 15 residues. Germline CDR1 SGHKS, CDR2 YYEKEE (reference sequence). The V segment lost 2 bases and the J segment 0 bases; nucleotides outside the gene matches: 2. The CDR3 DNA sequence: TGTGCCAGCAGCTTCGGGACAGGGCTGAACACTGAAGCTTTCTTT. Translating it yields CASSFGTGLNTEAFF.

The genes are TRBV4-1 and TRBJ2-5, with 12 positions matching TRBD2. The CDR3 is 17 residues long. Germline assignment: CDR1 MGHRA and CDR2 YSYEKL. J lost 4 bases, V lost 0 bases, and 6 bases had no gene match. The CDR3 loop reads CASSQEKELAGGETQYF. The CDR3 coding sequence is TGCGCCAGCAGCCAAGAGAAAGAACTAGCGGGGGGAGAGACCCAGTACTTC.

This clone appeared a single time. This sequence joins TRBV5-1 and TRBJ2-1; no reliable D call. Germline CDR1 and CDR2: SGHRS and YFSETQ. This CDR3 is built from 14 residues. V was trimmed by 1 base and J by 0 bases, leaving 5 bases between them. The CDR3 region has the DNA TGCGCCAGCAGCTTGTCTAGCTCCTACAATGAGCAGTTCTTC. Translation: CASSLSSSYNEQFF.

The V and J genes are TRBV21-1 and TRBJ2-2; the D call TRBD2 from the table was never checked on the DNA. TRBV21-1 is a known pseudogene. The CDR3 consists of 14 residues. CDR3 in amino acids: CASSKTENTGELFF. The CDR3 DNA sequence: TGTGCCAGCAGCAAAACTGAAAACACCGGGGAGCTGTTTTTT.

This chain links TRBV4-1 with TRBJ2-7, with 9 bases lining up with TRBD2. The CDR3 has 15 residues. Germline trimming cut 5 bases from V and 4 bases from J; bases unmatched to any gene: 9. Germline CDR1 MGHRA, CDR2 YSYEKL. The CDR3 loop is CASSERTGLAYEQYF. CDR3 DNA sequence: TGCGCCAGCAGCGAGCGGACGGGACTAGCTTACGAGCAGTACTTC.

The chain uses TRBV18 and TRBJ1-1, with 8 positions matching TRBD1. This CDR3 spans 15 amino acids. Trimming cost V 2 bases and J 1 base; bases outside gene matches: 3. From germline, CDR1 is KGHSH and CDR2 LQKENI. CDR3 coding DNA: TGTGCCAGCTCACCAGGGACAGGACCGAACACTGAAGCTTTCTTT. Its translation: CASSPGTGPNTEAFF.

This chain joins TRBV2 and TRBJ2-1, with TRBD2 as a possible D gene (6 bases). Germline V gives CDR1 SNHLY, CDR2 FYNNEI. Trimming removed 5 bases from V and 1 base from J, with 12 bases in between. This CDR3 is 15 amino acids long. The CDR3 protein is CASSTGTPSYNEQFF. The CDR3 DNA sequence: TGTGCCAGCAGTACCGGGACTCCTTCCTACAATGAGCAGTTCTTC.

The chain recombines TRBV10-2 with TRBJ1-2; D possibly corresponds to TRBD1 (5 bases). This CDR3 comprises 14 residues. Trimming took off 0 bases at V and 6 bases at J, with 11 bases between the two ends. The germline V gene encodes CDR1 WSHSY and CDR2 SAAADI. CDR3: CASSESGRGHGYTF. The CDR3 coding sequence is TGCGCCAGCAGTGAGTCAGGGAGGGGCCATGGCTACACCTTC.

This CDR3 is CASSQDGGRLTEAFF. The CDR3 region has the DNA TGTGCCAGCAGCCAAGATGGCGGCAGACTCACTGAAGCTTTCTTT. The rearrangement links TRBV14 to TRBJ1-1; D uncertain. This CDR3 has 15 amino acids. In germline, CDR1 is SGHDN, CDR2 FVKESK. Between the trimmed V and J ends, which lost 0 bases and 4 bases, there was a span of 12 bases. Based on the CDR3 plus reference TRBV14 and TRBJ1-1, the full variable domain is EAGVTQFPSHSVIEKGQTVTLRCDPISGHDNLYWYRRVMGKEIKFLLHFVKESKQDESGMPNNRFLAERTGGTYSTLKVQPAELEDSGVYFCASSQDGGRLTEAFFGQGTRLTVV.

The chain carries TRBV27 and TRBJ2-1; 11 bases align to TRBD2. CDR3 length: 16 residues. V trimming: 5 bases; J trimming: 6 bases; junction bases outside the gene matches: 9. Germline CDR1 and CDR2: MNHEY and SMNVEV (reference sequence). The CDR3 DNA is TGTGCCAGCAGTCTCCGAGGGACTAGCGGTGTCAATGAGCAGTTCTTC. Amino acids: CASSLRGTSGVNEQFF.

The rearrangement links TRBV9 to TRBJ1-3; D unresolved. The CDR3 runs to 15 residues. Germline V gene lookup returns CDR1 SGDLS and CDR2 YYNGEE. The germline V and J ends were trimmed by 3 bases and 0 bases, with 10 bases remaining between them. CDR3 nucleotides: TGTGCCAGCAGCGCCAGAGCGTACTCTGGAAACACCATATATTTT. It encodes CASSARAYSGNTIYF.